Listed here are 12 T cell receptor beta chains from one sample, sequenced in a study of blood T cell repertoires in COVID-19. Here immunoSEQ multiplex PCR was the method, and the copy in TCRdb shows in-frame clones only, minus some. This sample has around 75,000 clones, with 88% found just once. Sequenced input: peripheral blood. The receptors originated from a human donor in a cohort sampled during active COVID-19.

The J gene is TRBJ2-1, the V gene TRBV2, with D uncertain. Looked up from germline, CDR1 is SNHLY and CDR2 is FYNNEI. This CDR3 has 16 residues. V was pared by 1 base and J by 0 bases, with 10 bases between. The CDR3 protein is CASSEDRVASYNEQFF. The CDR3 DNA follows: TGTGCCAGCAGTGAAGACCGGGTAGCCTCCTACAATGAGCAGTTCTTC.

V usage is TRBV6-4 and J usage is TRBJ2-5; possible D gene TRBD1, 6 bases. The CDR3 has 15 amino acids. V was pared by 3 bases and J by 4 bases, with 15 bases between. CDR1 is MRHNA and CDR2 is SNTAGT in the germline V gene. The CDR3 DNA sequence: TGTGCCAGCAGTGAGGGCAGGGGAGCAGCAGAGACCCAGTACTTC. Amino acids: CASSEGRGAAETQYF.

The genes are TRBV7-9 and TRBJ1-1; the match to TRBD1 covers 7 bases. The length of the CDR3 is 16 residues. Trimming at V came to 0 bases and at J to 0 bases, leaving 4 bases not matched to a gene. Germline CDR1 and CDR2: SEHNR and FQNEAQ (reference sequence). Here the CDR3 reads CASSLASGGMNTEAFF. In DNA form, the CDR3 reads TGTGCCAGCAGCTTAGCCTCAGGGGGGATGAACACTGAAGCTTTCTTT.

The chain links TRBV27 to TRBJ2-1; D gene unclear. The CDR3 contains 15 residues. The V and J ends lost 7 bases and 1 base respectively, with 14 bases between them. CDR1 is MNHEY and CDR2 is SMNVEV in the germline V gene (reference sequence). In nucleotides, the CDR3 is TGTGCCAGCACCTACTCCGGCGGATCCTACAATGAGCAGTTCTTC. It yields the protein CASTYSGGSYNEQFF.

As concerns this clone: One junction end does not reproduce the germline sequence, and a read error may be involved. The chain joins TRBV7-7 to TRBJ2-1; 10 bases are shared with TRBD2. Germline lookup yields CDR1 SSHAT and CDR2 FNYEAQ (reference sequence). This CDR3 is built from 17 residues. As DNA, the CDR3 is TGTGCTAGCAGCTTAGGCGCTAGCGGGAGCTCCTACAATGAGCAGTTCTTC. Its protein is CASSLGASGSSYNEQFF.

The chain recombines TRBV6-6 with TRBJ1-6; the match to TRBD1 covers 9 bases. V lost 6 bases and J lost 10; bases outside the gene matches: 7. The CDR3 is 14 amino acids. From germline, CDR1 is MNHNY and CDR2 SVGAGI (reference sequence). CDR3 sequence: CASRRDRVESPLHF. The CDR3 nucleotides are TGTGCCAGCAGGAGGGACAGGGTCGAATCACCCCTCCACTTT.

The CDR3 DNA reads TGTGCCAGCAGCCAAGACGGCTCTGGAAACACCATATATTTT. Protein: CASSQDGSGNTIYF. The chain has TRBV3-1 (or the pseudogene TRBV3-2) and TRBJ1-3; D ambiguous. CDR3 length equals 14 residues. The germline gives CDR1 LGHDT, CDR2 YNNKEL (reference sequence). Trimming removed 0 bases at V and 0 bases at J, with 3 bases between.

The table lists this clone with a count of one. The rearrangement uses TRBV25-1 and TRBJ2-3; 12 nucleotides match TRBD2. There are 16 residues in the CDR3. In germline, CDR1 is MGHDK, CDR2 SYGVNS. Losses at the gene ends were 6 bases for V and 8 bases for J; bases not matched to a gene: 12. CDR3 region: CASSLAASGRGGTQYF. In DNA, the CDR3 is TGTGCCAGCAGCCTAGCCGCTAGCGGGAGGGGGGGTACGCAGTATTTT.

CDR3 coding DNA: TGTGCCACCAGCAGAGCTAACGTCGTACTATCTGGGGCCAACGTCCTGACTTTC. Protein sequence: CATSRANVVLSGANVLTF. V usage is TRBV15 and J usage is TRBJ2-6, with D hard to call. Germline assignment: CDR1 LNHNV and CDR2 YYDKDF (reference sequence). Trimming took off 1 base at V and 1 base at J, with 14 bases between the two ends. This CDR3 is 18 amino acids long.

The chain employs TRBV11-2 and TRBJ2-1, with 10 bases identical to TRBD2. V gave up 2 bases and J gave up 3 bases; unmatched junction bases: 10. The CDR3 spans 18 residues. Germline assignment: CDR1 SGHAT and CDR2 FQNNGV. Written as DNA, the CDR3 is TGTGCCAGCAGCTTAAGGATTGATAGCGGGAGGATCTACAATGAGCAGTTCTTC. Its translation: CASSLRIDSGRIYNEQFF.

This clone was counted once. The CDR3 DNA is TGTGCCAGCAGCTCCACCGGGGGGGGAGCGCGAAACACCATATATTTT. It yields the protein CASSSTGGGARNTIYF. The chain joins TRBV7-9 to TRBJ1-3; a weak D match, TRBD1 (5 bases). Per the germline V gene, CDR1 is SEHNR and CDR2 is FQNEAQ (reference sequence). This CDR3 is 16 amino acids long. V was pared by 4 bases and J by 5 bases, with 18 bases between.

The chain couples TRBV6-4 to TRBJ2-1; 13 nucleotides match TRBD2. V lost 6 bases, J lost 5 bases, and 1 base stayed unmatched. CDR1 and CDR2 from the germline V gene are MRHNA and SNTAGT. The CDR3 loop spans 14 amino acids. The chain's CDR3 is CASSGLAGDNEQFF. CDR3 bases: TGTGCCAGCAGCGGACTAGCGGGAGACAATGAGCAGTTCTTC.